The present T cell receptor beta chain was sequenced within a study of cytomegalovirus exposure and HLA in healthy donors. Whole-study context: Genetic ancestry analysis placed around four fifths of the roughly 400 donors that were genotyped in the Caucasian-associated cluster.

This clone was recorded a few times. Antigen unknown. Whole-study findings and limits: When analyzed later, a missense DCLRE1C variant was found to be linked to TCR beta V- and J-gene trimming.

The PCR used 60 Vbeta and 13 Jbeta primers. Profiling relied on immunoSEQ multiplex PCR, and the TCRdb table lists in-frame clones only, not all of them. In the table there are under 200,000 clones, 10% to 15% of which are singletons. This TCR derives from a man aged 50 to 60 in good health and CMV-seropositive. Sequencing input: PBMCs.

The CDR3 is CASSGRHSYEQYF. The CDR3 DNA sequence: TGCGCCAGCAGCGGGAGGCATTCCTACGAGCAGTACTTC. J is TRBJ2-7 and V is TRBV5-1; possible D gene TRBD2, 6 bases. CDR3 length equals 13 residues. Trimming took off 4 bases at V and 1 base at J, with 9 bases between the two ends. The germline V gene encodes CDR1 SGHRS and CDR2 YFSETQ. The variable domain in full, with the rest retrieved from reference TRBV5-1 and TRBJ2-7, is KAGVTQTPRYLIKTRGQQVTLSCSPISGHRSVSWYQQTPGQGLQFLFEYFSETQRNKGNFPGRFSGRQFSNSRSEMNVSTLELGDSALYLCASSGRHSYEQYFGPGTRLTVT.